The 2 T cell receptor beta chains presented below share a single source sample, sequenced in a study of blood T cell repertoires in COVID-19. Sequenced by immunoSEQ multiplex PCR; TCRdb stores in-frame clones only, minus some. The sample includes roughly 570,000 clones, less than 90% of them seen just once. Sequenced: peripheral blood. These receptors were obtained from a woman between 50 and 59 years old with COVID-19, enrolled during active disease.

V gene TRBV28 combines with J gene TRBJ2-7; 11 nucleotides agree with TRBD1. Trimming at V came to 5 bases and at J to 5 bases, leaving 8 bases not matched to a gene. Looked up from germline, CDR1 is MDHEN and CDR2 is SYDVKM. This CDR3 spans 15 amino acids. The CDR3 spells CASSPWDRGSNEQYF. CDR3 bases: TGTGCCAGCAGTCCATGGGACAGGGGGTCTAACGAGCAGTACTTC.

The CDR3 DNA sequence: TGCGCCAGCAGCCAAGCGGCTAGCGGCGATGAGCAGTTCTTC. Translated, it gives CASSQAASGDEQFF. The chain couples TRBV4-1 to TRBJ2-1; 7 bases align to TRBD2. This CDR3 spans 14 amino acids. Trimming removed 1 base from V and 8 bases from J; junction bases left unmatched: 5. In germline, CDR1 is MGHRA, CDR2 YSYEKL.